This is a list of T cell receptor beta chains from one sample in a study of vaccination and CD4 T cells after COVID-19. These TCRs' antigens remain unknown. MiXCR, run by TCRdb on the PCR reads, gives a single entry per CDR3 protein. The table has more than 14,000 distinct CDR3 sequences, 50% seen once. Sample: cultured CD4+ T cells from blood, taken after SARS-CoV-2 vaccination. These receptors were collected from a human donor with COVID-19. CDR3s include the opening cysteine and the closing phenylalanine or tryptophan. Each record gives: J gene, V gene, D gene, clone size, CDR3 protein, CDR3 DNA. The D gene is left open where the match is weak. Clone size is given for some rows only: seen once, a few or many times, or a class if the clone is expanded.

>TRBJ2-3|TRBV7-6|TRBD2|NA
CASSSTSGGQTSTDTQYF
TGTGCCAGCAGCTCGACTAGCGGGGGCCAAACTAGCACAGATACGCAGTATTTT
>TRBJ2-3|TRBV19|NA|NA
CASKGLTDTQYF
TGTGCCAGTAAGGGACTCACAGATACGCAGTATTTT
>TRBJ2-2|TRBV20-1|NA|NA
CSARDRYERTHTGELFF
TGCAGTGCTAGAGATAGGTACGAGCGTACTCACACCGGGGAGCTGTTTTTT
>TRBJ2-5|TRBV6-1|NA|few
CASTPRLGTQYF
TGTGCCAGCACCCCCCGCCTGGGGACCCAGTACTTC
>TRBJ2-7|TRBV12-3/TRBV12-4|NA|NA
CASSLAGLNYEQYF
TGTGCCAGCAGTTTAGCAGGGCTGAACTACGAGCAGTACTTC
>TRBJ2-1|TRBV6-5|NA|NA
CASSYSGGGLNNEQFF
TGTGCCAGCAGTTACTCCGGCGGGGGCTTAAACAATGAGCAGTTCTTC
>TRBJ2-2|TRBV7-2|NA|NA
CASSPRKGGTGELFF
TGTGCCAGCAGCCCGAGGAAGGGTGGAACCGGGGAGCTGTTTTTT
>TRBJ1-2|TRBV7-9|NA|NA
CASSLRGPYGYTF
TGTGCCAGCAGCTTACGAGGCCCCTATGGCTACACCTTC
>TRBJ2-2|TRBV5-1|TRBD2|NA
CASSFLAGANTGELFF
TGCGCCAGCAGCTTCCTAGCGGGGGCGAACACCGGGGAGCTGTTTTTT
>TRBJ1-2|TRBV7-9|NA|few
CASSFHPPTANYGYTF
TGTGCCAGCAGCTTCCATCCCCCTACAGCTAACTATGGCTACACCTTC
>TRBJ1-2|TRBV20-1|NA|few
CSAQLYGGYTF
TGCAGTGCTCAGCTCTATGGGGGCTACACCTTC
>TRBJ1-4|TRBV7-3|NA|NA
CASSPTGSGPEKLFF
TGTGCCAGCAGCCCAACAGGGTCCGGCCCGGAAAAACTGTTTTTT
>TRBJ1-1|TRBV18|NA|NA
CASRRGLSNTEAFF
TGTGCCAGCCGGCGGGGGTTATCGAACACTGAAGCTTTCTTT
>TRBJ1-2|TRBV19|NA|few
CASSTDQRLHGYTF
TGTGCCAGTAGTACAGACCAAAGGTTACATGGCTACACCTTC
>TRBJ2-3|TRBV27|TRBD2|NA
CASSVVLSSGARTDTQYF
TGTGCCAGCAGTGTCGTTTTGTCGAGCGGGGCCCGCACAGATACGCAGTATTTT
>TRBJ2-3|TRBV27|NA|NA
CASSSETDTQYF
TGTGCCAGCAGTTCCGAAACAGATACGCAGTATTTT
>TRBJ2-3|TRBV20-1|NA|NA
CSAREKVSDTQYF
TGCAGTGCTAGAGAGAAGGTTTCAGATACGCAGTATTTT
>TRBJ1-2|TRBV12-3/TRBV12-4|TRBD1|NA
CASIYSGGYGYTF
TGTGCCAGCATTTACTCAGGGGGCTATGGCTACACCTTC
>TRBJ2-7|TRBV6-1|TRBD1|NA
CASSGQGAIDEQYF
TGTGCCAGCAGTGGTCAGGGGGCTATCGACGAGCAGTACTTC
>TRBJ2-4|TRBV6-1|NA|NA
CASRARDLPFWYF
TGTGCCAGCAGAGCCCGGGACCTCCCCTTTTGGTACTTC
>TRBJ1-5|TRBV6-1|NA|NA
CASSLDSLLGPQHF
TGTGCCAGCAGTCTAGACAGTCTGTTAGGGCCCCAGCATTTT
>TRBJ1-6|TRBV6-4|TRBD1|NA
CASSQDRGDSPLHF
TGTGCCAGCAGTCAAGACAGGGGTGATTCACCCCTCCACTTT
>TRBJ2-5|TRBV6-4|TRBD1|once
CAISESPGGRETQYF
TGTGCCATCAGTGAGTCCCCAGGGGGCCGCGAGACCCAGTACTTC
>TRBJ2-7|TRBV6-5|NA|NA
CASSYRGGAYEQYF
TGTGCCAGCAGTTACCGGGGCGGCGCCTACGAGCAGTACTTC
>TRBJ2-1|TRBV2|TRBD2|NA
CASSRERGVYNEQFF
TGTGCCAGCAGTCGGGAGCGGGGGGTATACAATGAGCAGTTCTTC
>TRBJ1-1|TRBV5-1|TRBD1|NA
CASSLVGTGREAFF
TGCGCCAGCAGCTTGGTCGGGACAGGGAGAGAAGCTTTCTTT
>TRBJ2-3|TRBV15|NA|few
CATSRPPRPDTQYF
TGTGCCACCAGCAGACCCCCGAGGCCCGATACGCAGTATTTT
>TRBJ1-6|TRBV11-2|NA|NA
CASSLREGNSPLHF
TGTGCCAGCAGCTTACGAGAGGGTAATTCACCCCTCCACTTT
>TRBJ1-5|TRBV6-1|TRBD1|NA
CASSVPTGYGNQPQHF
TGTGCCAGCAGTGTCCCGACAGGGTATGGCAATCAGCCCCAGCATTTT
>TRBJ2-1|TRBV7-7|TRBD1|NA
CASSSRQGVNEQFF
TGTGCTAGCAGCTCCAGACAGGGCGTGAATGAGCAGTTCTTC
>TRBJ1-1|TRBV20-1|TRBD1|NA
CSATGQGWNTEAFF
TGCAGTGCTACTGGACAGGGATGGAACACTGAAGCTTTCTTT
>TRBJ1-6|TRBV2|NA|NA
CASSSPGDNSPLHF
TGTGCCAGCAGTTCCCCAGGAGATAATTCACCCCTCCACTTT
>TRBJ1-6|TRBV15|TRBD1|medium-sized
CATSQLQTGTLNSPLHF
TGTGCCACCAGCCAGCTCCAGACAGGGACCCTTAATTCACCCCTCCACTTT
>TRBJ2-2|TRBV28|NA|NA
CASSRSDTGELFF
TGTGCCAGCAGCCGCTCGGACACCGGGGAGCTGTTTTTT
>TRBJ1-1|TRBV10-3|NA|once
CAISGASRRTEAFF
TGTGCCATCAGTGGGGCCAGCAGACGGACTGAAGCTTTCTTT
>TRBJ1-6|TRBV7-8|NA|few
CASSFDNSPLHF
TGTGCCAGCAGCTTCGACAATTCACCCCTCCACTTT
>TRBJ1-3|TRBV7-9|NA|few
CASSLQGFSGNTIYF
TGTGCCAGCAGCTTGCAGGGTTTCTCTGGAAACACCATATATTTT
>TRBJ2-5|TRBV27|TRBD1|NA
CASSSKAVDRGLRETQYF
TGTGCCAGCAGTTCGAAGGCAGTCGACAGGGGTCTGCGGGAGACCCAGTACTTC
>TRBJ2-7|TRBV6-1|TRBD1|NA
CASSAGTGVSEQYF
TGTGCCAGCAGCGCCGGGACAGGGGTTTCCGAGCAGTACTTC